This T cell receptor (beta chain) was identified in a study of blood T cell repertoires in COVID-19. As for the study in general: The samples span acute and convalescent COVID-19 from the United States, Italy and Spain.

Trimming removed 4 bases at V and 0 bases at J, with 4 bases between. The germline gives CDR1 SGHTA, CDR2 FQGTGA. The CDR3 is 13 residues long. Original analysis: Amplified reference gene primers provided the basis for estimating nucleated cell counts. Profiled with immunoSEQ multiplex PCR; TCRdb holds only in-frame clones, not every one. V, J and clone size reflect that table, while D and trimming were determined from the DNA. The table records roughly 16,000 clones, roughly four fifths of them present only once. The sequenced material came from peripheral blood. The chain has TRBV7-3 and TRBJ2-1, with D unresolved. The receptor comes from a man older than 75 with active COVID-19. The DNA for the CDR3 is TGTGCCAGCAGCTCCAACTCCTACAATGAGCAGTTCTTC. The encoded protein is CASSSNSYNEQFF.